This T cell receptor (beta chain) came from a study of blood T cell repertoires in COVID-19. Background on the study: Sources were T cells, B-cell-depleted T cells, or PBMCs; the material itself was cDNA or gDNA.

In the original workflow: Reference gene primer amplification gave estimated nucleated cell counts. Sequenced by immunoSEQ multiplex PCR; TCRdb stores in-frame clones only, minus some. That table supplies the V and J calls and clone size; D and trimming were determined from the DNA. The sample holds over 150,000 clones, around four fifths seen once. Trimming took 6 bases from V and 7 from J; bases not matched to a gene: 6. CDR1 and CDR2 (germline): MNHEY, SVGAGI. The CDR3 is 14 residues long. J is TRBJ1-4 and V is TRBV6-5, with 9 positions matching TRBD1. The specimen sequenced was peripheral blood. This sequence was found in a woman of 80 years or more with acute or convalescent COVID-19. DNA of the CDR3: TGTGCCAGCAGCCCCCGGACAGGGGCTGAAAAACTGTTTTTT. Its protein is CASSPRTGAEKLFF.